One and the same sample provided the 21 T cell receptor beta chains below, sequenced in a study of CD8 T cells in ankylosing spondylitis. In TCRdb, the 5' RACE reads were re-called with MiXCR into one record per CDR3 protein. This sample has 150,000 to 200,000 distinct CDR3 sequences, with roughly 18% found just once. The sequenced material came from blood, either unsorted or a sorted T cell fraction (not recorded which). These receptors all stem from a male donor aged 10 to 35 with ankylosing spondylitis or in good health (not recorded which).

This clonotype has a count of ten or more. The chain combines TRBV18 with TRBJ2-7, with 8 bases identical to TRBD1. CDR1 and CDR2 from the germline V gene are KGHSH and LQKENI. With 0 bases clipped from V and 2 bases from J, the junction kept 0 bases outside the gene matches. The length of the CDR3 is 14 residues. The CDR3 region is CASSPPTGAYEQYF. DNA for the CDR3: TGTGCCAGCTCACCACCGACAGGGGCCTACGAGCAGTACTTC.

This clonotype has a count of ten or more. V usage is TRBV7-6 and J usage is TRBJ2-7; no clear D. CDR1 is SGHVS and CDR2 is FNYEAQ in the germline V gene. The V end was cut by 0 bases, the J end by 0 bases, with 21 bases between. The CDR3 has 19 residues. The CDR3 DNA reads TGTGCCAGCAGCTTAGCGGACGTGGCAGGTGCCGTGCCCTCCTACGAGCAGTACTTC. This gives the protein CASSLADVAGAVPSYEQYF.

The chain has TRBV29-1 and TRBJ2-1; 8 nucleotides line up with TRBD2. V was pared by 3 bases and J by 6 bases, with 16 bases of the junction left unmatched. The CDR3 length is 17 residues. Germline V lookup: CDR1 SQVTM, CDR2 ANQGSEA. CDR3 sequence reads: CSVDTPHGTSYVNEQFF. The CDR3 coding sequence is TGCAGCGTTGATACGCCCCACGGGACTAGTTATGTCAATGAGCAGTTCTTC.

The CDR3 here is CASSPRDRVIYEQYF. In nucleotides, the CDR3 is TGTGCCAGCTCACCACGGGACAGGGTTATCTACGAGCAGTACTTC. V is TRBV18 and J is TRBJ2-7, with 9 bases fitting TRBD1. Per the germline V gene, CDR1 is KGHSH and CDR2 is LQKENI. This CDR3 has 15 amino acids. The V and J ends lost 1 base and 3 bases, in that order; junction bases with no gene match: 4.

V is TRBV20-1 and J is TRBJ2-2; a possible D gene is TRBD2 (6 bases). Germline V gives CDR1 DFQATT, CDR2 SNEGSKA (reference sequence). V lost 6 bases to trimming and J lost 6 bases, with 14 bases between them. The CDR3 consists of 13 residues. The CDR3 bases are TGCAGTGCCCGCTGGGGAGGAGCCGGGGAGCTGTTTTTT. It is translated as CSARWGGAGELFF.

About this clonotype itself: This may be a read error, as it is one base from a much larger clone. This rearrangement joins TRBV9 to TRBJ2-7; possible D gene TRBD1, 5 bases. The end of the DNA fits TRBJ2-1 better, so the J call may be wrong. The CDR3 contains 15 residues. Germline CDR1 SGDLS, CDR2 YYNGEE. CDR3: CASSVEPGNVYEQFF. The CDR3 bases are TGTGCCAGCAGCGTAGAGCCAGGGAATGTCTACGAGCAGTTCTTC.

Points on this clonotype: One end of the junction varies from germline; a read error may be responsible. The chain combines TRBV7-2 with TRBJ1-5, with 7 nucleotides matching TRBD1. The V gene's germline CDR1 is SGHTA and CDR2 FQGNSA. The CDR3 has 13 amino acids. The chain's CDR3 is CASSRDSKQPQHF. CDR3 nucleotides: TGTGCCAGCAGCCGGGACAGCAAACAGCCCCAGCATTTT.

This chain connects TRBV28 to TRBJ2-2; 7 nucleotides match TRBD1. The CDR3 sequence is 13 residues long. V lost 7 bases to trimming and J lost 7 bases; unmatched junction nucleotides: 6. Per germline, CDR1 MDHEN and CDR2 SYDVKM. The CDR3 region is CASTPRQGGELFF. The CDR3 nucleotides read TGTGCCAGCACCCCGAGACAGGGCGGGGAGCTGTTTTTT.

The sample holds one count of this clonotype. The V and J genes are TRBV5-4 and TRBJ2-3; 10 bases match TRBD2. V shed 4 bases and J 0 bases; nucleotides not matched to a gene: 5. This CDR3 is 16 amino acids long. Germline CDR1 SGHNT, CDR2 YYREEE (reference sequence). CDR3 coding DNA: TGTGCCAGCAGCGGAAGGACTAGCGGTAGCACAGATACGCAGTATTTT. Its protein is CASSGRTSGSTDTQYF.

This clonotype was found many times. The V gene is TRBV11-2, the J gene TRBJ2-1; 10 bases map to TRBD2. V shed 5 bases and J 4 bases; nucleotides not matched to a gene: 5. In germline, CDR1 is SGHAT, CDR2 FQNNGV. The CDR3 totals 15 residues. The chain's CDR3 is CASSVVAGGYNEQFF. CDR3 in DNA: TGTGCCAGCAGCGTCGTAGCGGGGGGATACAATGAGCAGTTCTTC.

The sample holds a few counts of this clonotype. The CDR3: CASRGGTSARNEQFF. In nucleotides, the CDR3 is TGTGCCAGCAGGGGCGGGACTAGCGCAAGGAATGAGCAGTTCTTC. The V gene is TRBV11-2, the J gene TRBJ2-1, with 10 bases aligning to TRBD2. Unmatched junction bases numbered 9, after V lost 6 bases and J lost 7 bases. The CDR3 extends over 15 amino acids. Per germline, CDR1 SGHAT and CDR2 FQNNGV. The variable domain in full, completed from reference TRBV11-2 and TRBJ2-1, reads EAGVAQSPRYKIIEKRQSVAFWCNPISGHATLYWYQQILGQGPKLLIQFQNNGVVDDSQLPKDRFSAERLKGVDSTLKIQPAKLEDSAVYLCASRGGTSARNEQFFGPGTRLTVL.

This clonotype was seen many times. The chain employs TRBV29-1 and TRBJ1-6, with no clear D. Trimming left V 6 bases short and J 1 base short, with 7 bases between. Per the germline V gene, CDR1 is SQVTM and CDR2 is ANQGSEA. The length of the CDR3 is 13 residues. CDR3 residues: CSVRRSYNSPLHF. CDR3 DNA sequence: TGCAGCGTCCGGAGGTCCTATAATTCACCCCTCCACTTT.

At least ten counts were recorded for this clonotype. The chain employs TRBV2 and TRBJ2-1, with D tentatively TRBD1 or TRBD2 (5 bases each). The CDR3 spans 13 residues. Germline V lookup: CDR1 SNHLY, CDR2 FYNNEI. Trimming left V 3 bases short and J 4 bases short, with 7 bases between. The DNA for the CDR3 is TGTGCCAGCAGTGATGAGGGGTACAATGAGCAGTTCTTC. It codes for CASSDEGYNEQFF. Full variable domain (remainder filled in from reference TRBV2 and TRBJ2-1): EPEVTQTPSHQVTQMGQEVILRCVPISNHLYFYWYRQILGQKVEFLVSFYNNEISEKSEIFDDQFSVERPDGSNFTLKIRSTKLEDSAMYFCASSDEGYNEQFFGPGTRLTVL.

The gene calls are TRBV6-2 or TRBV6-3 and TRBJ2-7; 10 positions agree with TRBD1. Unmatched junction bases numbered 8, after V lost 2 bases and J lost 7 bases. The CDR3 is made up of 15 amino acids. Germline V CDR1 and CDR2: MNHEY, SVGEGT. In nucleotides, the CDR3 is TGTGCCAGCAGTTACAGGGGACAGGGGATTGTTGAGCAGTACTTC. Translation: CASSYRGQGIVEQYF.

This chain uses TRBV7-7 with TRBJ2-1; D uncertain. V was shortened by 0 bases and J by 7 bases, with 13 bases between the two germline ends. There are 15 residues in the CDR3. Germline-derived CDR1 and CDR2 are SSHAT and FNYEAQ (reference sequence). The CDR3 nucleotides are TGTGCCAGCAGCTTAGCCCCGGACCTGGGAAATGAGCAGTTCTTC. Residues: CASSLAPDLGNEQFF.

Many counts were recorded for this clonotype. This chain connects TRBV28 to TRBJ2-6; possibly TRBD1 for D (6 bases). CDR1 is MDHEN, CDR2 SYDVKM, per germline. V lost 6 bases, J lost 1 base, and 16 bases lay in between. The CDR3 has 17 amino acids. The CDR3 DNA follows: TGTGCCAGCAGCCCTTGGACAGACCCTTCTGGGGCCAACGTCCTGACTTTC. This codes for CASSPWTDPSGANVLTF. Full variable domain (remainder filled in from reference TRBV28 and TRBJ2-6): DVKVTQSSRYLVKRTGEKVFLECVQDMDHENMFWYRQDPGLGLRLIYFSYDVKMKEKGDIPEGYSVSREKKERFSLILESASTNQTSMYLCASSPWTDPSGANVLTFGAGSRLTVL.

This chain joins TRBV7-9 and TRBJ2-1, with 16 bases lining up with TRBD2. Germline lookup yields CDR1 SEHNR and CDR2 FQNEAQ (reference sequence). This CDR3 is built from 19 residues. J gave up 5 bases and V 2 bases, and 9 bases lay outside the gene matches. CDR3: CASSLPGLAGGPGDNEQFF. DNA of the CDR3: TGTGCCAGCAGCTTACCGGGACTAGCGGGAGGGCCAGGGGACAATGAGCAGTTCTTC. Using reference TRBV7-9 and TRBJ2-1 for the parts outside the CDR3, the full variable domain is DTGVSQNPRHKITKRGQNVTFRCDPISEHNRLYWYRQTLGQGPEFLTYFQNEAQLEKSRLLSDRFSAERPKGSFSTLEIQRTEQGDSAMYLCASSLPGLAGGPGDNEQFFGPGTRLTVL.

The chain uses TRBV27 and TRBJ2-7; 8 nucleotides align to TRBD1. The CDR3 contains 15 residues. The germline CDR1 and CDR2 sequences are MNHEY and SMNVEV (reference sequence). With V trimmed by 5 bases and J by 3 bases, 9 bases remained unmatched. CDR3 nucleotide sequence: TGTGCCAGCAGTGGGGGGACAGGACCCTTCTACGAGCAGTACTTC. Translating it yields CASSGGTGPFYEQYF.

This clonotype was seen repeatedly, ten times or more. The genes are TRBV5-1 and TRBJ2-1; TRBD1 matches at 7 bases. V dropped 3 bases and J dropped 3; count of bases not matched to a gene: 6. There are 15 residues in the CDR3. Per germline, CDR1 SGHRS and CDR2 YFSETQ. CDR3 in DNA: TGCGCCAGCAGCTACCAGGGACAGAACTACAATGAGCAGTTCTTC. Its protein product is CASSYQGQNYNEQFF.

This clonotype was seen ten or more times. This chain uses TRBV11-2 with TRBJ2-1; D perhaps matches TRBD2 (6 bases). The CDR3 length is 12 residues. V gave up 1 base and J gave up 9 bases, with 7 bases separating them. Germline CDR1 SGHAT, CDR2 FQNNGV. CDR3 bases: TGTGCCAGCAGCTTAGTGGGGGGTGAGCAGTTCTTC. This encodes CASSLVGGEQFF.

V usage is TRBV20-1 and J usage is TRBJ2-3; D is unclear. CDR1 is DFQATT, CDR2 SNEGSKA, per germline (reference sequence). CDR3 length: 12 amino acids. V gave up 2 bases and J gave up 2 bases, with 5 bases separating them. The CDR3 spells CSARLTTDTQYF. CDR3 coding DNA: TGCAGTGCTAGATTGACCACAGATACGCAGTATTTT.